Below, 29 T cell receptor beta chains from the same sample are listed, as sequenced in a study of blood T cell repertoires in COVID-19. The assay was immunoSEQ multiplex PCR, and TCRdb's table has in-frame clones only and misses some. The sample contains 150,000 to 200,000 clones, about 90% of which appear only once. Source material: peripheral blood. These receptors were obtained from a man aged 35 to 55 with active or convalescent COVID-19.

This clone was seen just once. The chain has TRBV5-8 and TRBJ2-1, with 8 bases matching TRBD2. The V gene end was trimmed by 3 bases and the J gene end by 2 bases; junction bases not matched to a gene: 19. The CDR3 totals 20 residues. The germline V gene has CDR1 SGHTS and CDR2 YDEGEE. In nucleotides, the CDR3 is TGTGCCAGCAGCTGGGAGTGGGTGGGGGGACTAGGTGTCCCCTACAATGAGCAGTTCTTC. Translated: CASSWEWVGGLGVPYNEQFF.

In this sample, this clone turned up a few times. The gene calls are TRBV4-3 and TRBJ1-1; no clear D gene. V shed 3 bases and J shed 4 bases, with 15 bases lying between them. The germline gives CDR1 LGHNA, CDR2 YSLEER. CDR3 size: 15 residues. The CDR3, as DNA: TGCGCCAGCAGCCACGACGGTTCGGGAGGCACTGAAGCTTTCTTT. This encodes CASSHDGSGGTEAFF.

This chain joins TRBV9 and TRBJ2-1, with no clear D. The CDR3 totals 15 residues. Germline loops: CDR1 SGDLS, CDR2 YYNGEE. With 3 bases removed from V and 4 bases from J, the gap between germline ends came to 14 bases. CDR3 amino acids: CASSARYGAYNEQFF. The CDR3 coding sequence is TGTGCCAGCAGCGCCCGCTACGGAGCGTACAATGAGCAGTTCTTC.

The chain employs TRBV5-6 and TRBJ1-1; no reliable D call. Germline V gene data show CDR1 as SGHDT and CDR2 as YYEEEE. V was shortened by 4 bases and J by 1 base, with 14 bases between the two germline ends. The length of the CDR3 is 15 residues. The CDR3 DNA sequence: TGTGCCAGCAGCACCCTCGGGGAGGCGAACACTGAAGCTTTCTTT. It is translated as CASSTLGEANTEAFF.

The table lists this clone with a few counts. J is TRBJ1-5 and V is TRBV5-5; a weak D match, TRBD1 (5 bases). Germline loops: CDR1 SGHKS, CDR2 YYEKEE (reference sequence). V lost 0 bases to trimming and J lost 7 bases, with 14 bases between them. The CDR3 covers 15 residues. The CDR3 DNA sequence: TGTGCCAGCAGCTTGGAAGGGGCCGCCGGGCAGCCCCAGCATTTT. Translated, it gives CASSLEGAAGQPQHF.

CDR3 sequence reads: CASSLQGAGYGYTF. The CDR3 nucleotides read TGTGCCAGCAGCTTACAGGGGGCCGGCTATGGCTACACCTTC. V and J are TRBV13 and TRBJ1-2; 8 bases are shared with TRBD1. The germline V gene has CDR1 PRHDT and CDR2 FYEKMQ (reference sequence). CDR3 size: 14 residues. Losses at the gene ends were 2 bases for V and 4 bases for J; bases not matched to a gene: 3.

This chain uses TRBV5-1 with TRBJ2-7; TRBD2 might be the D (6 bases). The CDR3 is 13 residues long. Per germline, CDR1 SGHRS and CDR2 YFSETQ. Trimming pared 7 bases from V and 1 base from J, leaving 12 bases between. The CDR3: CASGGDFSYEQYF. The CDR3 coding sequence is TGCGCCAGCGGCGGGGACTTTTCCTACGAGCAGTACTTC.

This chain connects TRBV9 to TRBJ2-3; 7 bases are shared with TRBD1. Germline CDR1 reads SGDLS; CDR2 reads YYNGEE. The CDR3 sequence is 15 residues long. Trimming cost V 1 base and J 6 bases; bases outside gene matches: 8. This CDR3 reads CASSVRTGDGDTQYF. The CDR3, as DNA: TGTGCCAGCAGCGTAAGAACAGGGGATGGGGATACGCAGTATTTT.

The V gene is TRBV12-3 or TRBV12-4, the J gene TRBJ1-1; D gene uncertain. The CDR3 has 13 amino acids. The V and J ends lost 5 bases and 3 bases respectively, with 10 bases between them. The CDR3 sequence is CASSAGRHTEAFF. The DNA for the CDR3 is TGTGCCAGCAGTGCCGGGAGACACACTGAAGCTTTCTTT.

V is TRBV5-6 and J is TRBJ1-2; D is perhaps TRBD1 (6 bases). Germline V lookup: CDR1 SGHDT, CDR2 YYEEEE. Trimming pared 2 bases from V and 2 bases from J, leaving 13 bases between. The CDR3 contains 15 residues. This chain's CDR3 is CASSFRGATNYGYTF. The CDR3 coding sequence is TGTGCCAGCAGCTTCCGGGGGGCGACAAACTATGGCTACACCTTC.

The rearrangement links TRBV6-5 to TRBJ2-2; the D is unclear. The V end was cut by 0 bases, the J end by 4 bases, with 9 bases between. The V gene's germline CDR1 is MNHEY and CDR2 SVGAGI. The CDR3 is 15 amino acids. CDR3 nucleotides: TGTGCCAGCAGTTACTCCACTACGGGCACCGGGGAGCTGTTTTTT. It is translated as CASSYSTTGTGELFF.

Here the CDR3 reads CASSQAEVPGPYEQYF. The CDR3 DNA reads as TGTGCCAGCAGCCAGGCCGAAGTCCCGGGTCCCTACGAGCAGTACTTC. J is TRBJ2-7 and V is TRBV4-2; D uncertain. The germline V gene has CDR1 LGHNA and CDR2 YNFKEQ. V was clipped by 3 bases and J by 2 bases, with 17 bases between them. There are 16 residues in the CDR3.

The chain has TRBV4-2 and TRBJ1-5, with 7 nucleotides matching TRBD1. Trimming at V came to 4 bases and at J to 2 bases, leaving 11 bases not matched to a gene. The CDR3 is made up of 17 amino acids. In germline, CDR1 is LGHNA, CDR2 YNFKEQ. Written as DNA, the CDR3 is TGTGCCAGCAGCCCGACCGACAGGGTTGGAGGCAATCAGCCCCAGCATTTT. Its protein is CASSPTDRVGGNQPQHF.

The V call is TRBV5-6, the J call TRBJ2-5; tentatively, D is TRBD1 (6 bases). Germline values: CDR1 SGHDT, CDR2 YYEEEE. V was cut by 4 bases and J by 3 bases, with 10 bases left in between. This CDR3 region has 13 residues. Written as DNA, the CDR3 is TGTGCCAGCAGCCGGACAGACAAAGAGACCCAGTACTTC. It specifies CASSRTDKETQYF.

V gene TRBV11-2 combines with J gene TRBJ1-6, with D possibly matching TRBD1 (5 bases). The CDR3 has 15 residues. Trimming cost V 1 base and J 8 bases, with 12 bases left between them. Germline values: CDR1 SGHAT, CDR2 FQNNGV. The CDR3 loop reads CASSLVGLTDSPLHF. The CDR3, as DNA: TGTGCCAGCAGCTTAGTGGGACTGACAGATTCACCCCTCCACTTT.

This chain's CDR3 is CASSSETSGGIEQFF. CDR3 nucleotides: TGTGCCAGCAGTTCAGAGACTAGCGGGGGCATTGAGCAGTTCTTC. The V and J genes are TRBV27 and TRBJ2-1; TRBD2 aligns across 12 bases. Trimming took 4 bases from V and 9 from J; bases not matched to a gene: 7. CDR3 length: 15 residues. Germline-derived CDR1 and CDR2 are MNHEY and SMNVEV (reference sequence).

The CDR3 DNA reads as TGTGCCAGCAGCCAAGAGACAGGGTCCTATGGCTACACCTTC. Translating gives CASSQETGSYGYTF. V and J are TRBV3-1 (or the pseudogene TRBV3-2) and TRBJ1-2, with 7 bases fitting TRBD1. V was pared by 0 bases and J by 4 bases, with 2 bases of the junction left unmatched. Germline CDR1 is LGHDT and CDR2 is YNNKEL (reference sequence). The CDR3 contains 14 residues.

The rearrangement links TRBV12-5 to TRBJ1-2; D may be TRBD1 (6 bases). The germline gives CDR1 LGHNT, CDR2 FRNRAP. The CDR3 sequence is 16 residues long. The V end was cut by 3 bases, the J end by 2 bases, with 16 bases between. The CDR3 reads CASGFNAGALNYGYTF. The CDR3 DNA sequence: TGTGCTAGTGGTTTTAACGCAGGGGCGTTGAACTATGGCTACACCTTC. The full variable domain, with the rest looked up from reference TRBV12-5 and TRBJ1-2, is DARVTQTPRHKVTEMGQEVTMRCQPILGHNTVFWYRQTMMQGLELLAYFRNRAPLDDSGMPKDRFSAEMPDATLATLKIQPSEPRDSAVYFCASGFNAGALNYGYTFGSGTRLTVV.

CDR3 DNA sequence: TGTGCCAGCAGCTTATGGGTAGCAGCAACCTACGAGCAGTACTTC. It encodes CASSLWVAATYEQYF. V gene TRBV7-2 combines with J gene TRBJ2-7, with D unclear. Trimming shortened V by 2 bases and J by 2 bases, and 13 bases separated the two germline ends. This CDR3 contains 15 residues. The germline V gene encodes CDR1 SGHTA and CDR2 FQGNSA.

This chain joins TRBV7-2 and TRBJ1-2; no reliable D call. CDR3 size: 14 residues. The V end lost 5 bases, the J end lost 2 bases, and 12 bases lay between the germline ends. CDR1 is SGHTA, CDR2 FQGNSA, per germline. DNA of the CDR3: TGTGCCAGCAGCCAAAAAGGCAGGAACTATGGCTACACCTTC. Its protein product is CASSQKGRNYGYTF. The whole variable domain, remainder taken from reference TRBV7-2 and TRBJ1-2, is GAGVSQSPSNKVTEKGKDVELRCDPISGHTALYWYRQSLGQGLEFLIYFQGNSAPDKSGLPSDRFSAERTGGSVSTLTIQRTQQEDSAVYLCASSQKGRNYGYTFGSGTRLTVV.

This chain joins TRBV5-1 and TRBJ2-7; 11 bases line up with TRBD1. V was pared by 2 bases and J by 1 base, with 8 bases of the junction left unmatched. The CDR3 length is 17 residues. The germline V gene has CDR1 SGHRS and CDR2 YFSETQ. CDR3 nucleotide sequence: TGCGCCAGCAGCTTAGGACAGGGGGCGAGCCTTTCCTACGAGCAGTACTTC. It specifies CASSLGQGASLSYEQYF.

CDR3 residues: CASSSPGQGDTEAFF. In DNA, the CDR3 is TGTGCCAGCAGCTCCCCGGGACAGGGAGACACTGAAGCTTTCTTT. V gene TRBV5-4 combines with J gene TRBJ1-1; TRBD1 matches 9 bases. The CDR3 runs to 15 residues. Unmatched junction bases numbered 6, after V lost 3 bases and J lost 3 bases. The germline gives CDR1 SGHNT, CDR2 YYREEE (reference sequence). Combining the CDR3 with reference TRBV5-4 and TRBJ1-1 gives the whole variable domain ETGVTQSPTHLIKTRGQQVTLRCSSQSGHNTVSWYQQALGQGPQFIFQYYREEENGRGNFPPRFSGLQFPNYSSELNVNALELDDSALYLCASSSPGQGDTEAFFGQGTRLTVV.

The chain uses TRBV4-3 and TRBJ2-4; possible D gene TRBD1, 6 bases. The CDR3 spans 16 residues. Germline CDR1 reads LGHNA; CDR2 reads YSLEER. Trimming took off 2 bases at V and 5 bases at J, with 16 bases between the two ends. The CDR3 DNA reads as TGCGCCAGCAGCCAACTTGACCGGACAGAAGAAAACATTCAGTACTTC. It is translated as CASSQLDRTEENIQYF.

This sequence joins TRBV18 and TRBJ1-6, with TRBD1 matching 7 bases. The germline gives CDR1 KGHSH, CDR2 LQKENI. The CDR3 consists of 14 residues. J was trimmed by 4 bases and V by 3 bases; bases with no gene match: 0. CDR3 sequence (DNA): TGTGCCAGCTCACCGGGACAGTATAATTCACCCCTCCACTTT. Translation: CASSPGQYNSPLHF.

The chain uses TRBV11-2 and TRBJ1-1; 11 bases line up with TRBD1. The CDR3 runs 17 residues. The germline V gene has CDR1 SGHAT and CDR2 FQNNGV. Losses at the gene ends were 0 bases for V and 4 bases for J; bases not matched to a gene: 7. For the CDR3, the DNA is TGTGCCAGCAGCTTAGATCGGACAGGGGGCTACTCCACTGAAGCTTTCTTT. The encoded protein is CASSLDRTGGYSTEAFF.

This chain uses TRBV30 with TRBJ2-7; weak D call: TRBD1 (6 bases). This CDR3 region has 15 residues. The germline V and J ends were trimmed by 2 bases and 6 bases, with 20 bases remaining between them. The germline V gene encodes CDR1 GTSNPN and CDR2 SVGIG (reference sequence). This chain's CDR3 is CAWSRGPDSRSEQYF. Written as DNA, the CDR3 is TGTGCCTGGAGTAGGGGTCCGGACAGCCGAAGCGAGCAGTACTTC.

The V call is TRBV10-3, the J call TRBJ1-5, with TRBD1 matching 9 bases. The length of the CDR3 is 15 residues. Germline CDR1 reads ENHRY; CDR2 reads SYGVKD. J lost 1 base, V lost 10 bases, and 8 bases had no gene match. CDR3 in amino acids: CATGGQGGSNQPQHF. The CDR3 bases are TGTGCCACCGGGGGACAGGGAGGAAGCAATCAGCCCCAGCATTTT.

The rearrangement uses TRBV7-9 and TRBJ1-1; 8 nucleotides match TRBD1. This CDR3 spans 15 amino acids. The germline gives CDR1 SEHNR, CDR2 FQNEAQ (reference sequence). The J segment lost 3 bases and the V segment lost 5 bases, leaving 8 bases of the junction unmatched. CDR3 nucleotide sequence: TGTGCCAGCAGCCTATACGTGGACAGGGACACTGAAGCTTTCTTT. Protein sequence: CASSLYVDRDTEAFF.

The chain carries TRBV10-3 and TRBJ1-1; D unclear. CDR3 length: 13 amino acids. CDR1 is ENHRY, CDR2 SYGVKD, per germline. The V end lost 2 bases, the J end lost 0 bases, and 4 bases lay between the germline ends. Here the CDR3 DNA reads TGTGCCATCAGTGAGGACTTGAACACTGAAGCTTTCTTT. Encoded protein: CAISEDLNTEAFF.